Each of the 16 T cell receptor beta chains below was sequenced from the same sample in a study of cytomegalovirus exposure and HLA in healthy donors. Use of 60 Vbeta and 13 Jbeta primers characterized the PCR. This table comes from immunoSEQ multiplex PCR, and its TCRdb copy is limited to in-frame clones, with some not included. Of about 170,000 clones listed, around four fifths are singletons. Sequenced: PBMCs. These receptors were obtained from a girl aged 2-10 years in good health and CMV-seropositive.

This chain links TRBV27 with TRBJ2-3; possibly TRBD2 for D (6 bases). Trimming removed 7 bases from V and 8 bases from J, with 10 bases in between. The CDR3 runs 11 residues. CDR1 is MNHEY, CDR2 SMNVEV, per germline (reference sequence). The CDR3 nucleotides are TGTGCCAGCACCTACGGGGGTACGCAGTATTTT. Encoded protein: CASTYGGTQYF.

In regard to this clone: A junction end diverges from the germline sequence, so it may reflect a read error. V is TRBV2 and J is TRBJ1-5; D is undetermined. The CDR3 has 12 residues. The germline CDR1 and CDR2 sequences are SNHLY and FYNNEI. The CDR3, as DNA: TGTGCCAGCAGGGAAGGGAGTCAGCCCCAGCATTTT. This encodes CASREGSQPQHF.

The rearrangement links TRBV28 to TRBJ1-1; 8 bases are a match to TRBD1. V lost 5 bases, J lost 1 base, and 9 bases stayed unmatched. From germline, CDR1 is MDHEN and CDR2 SYDVKM. The CDR3 extends over 16 amino acids. The CDR3 protein is CASSRNSGGENTEAFF. CDR3 in DNA: TGTGCCAGCAGTAGAAACTCAGGGGGCGAGAACACTGAAGCTTTCTTT.

This clone was seen a handful of times. CDR3 sequence (DNA): TGTGCCAGCAGTGAAACGCTAGCATCTAGTACAGATACGCAGTATTTT. Residues: CASSETLASSTDTQYF. The chain is built from TRBV2 and TRBJ2-3; possible D gene TRBD2, 5 bases. The germline V and J ends were trimmed by 2 bases and 3 bases, with 15 bases remaining between them. The CDR3 contains 16 residues. CDR1 is SNHLY, CDR2 FYNNEI, per germline.

V and J are TRBV6-5 and TRBJ2-3; D uncertain. V gave up 0 bases and J gave up 1 base, with 8 bases separating them. Germline V CDR1 and CDR2: MNHEY, SVGAGI. This CDR3 is built from 15 residues. In DNA form, the CDR3 reads TGTGCCAGCAGTTACTCAGAGAGCCGCACAGATACGCAGTATTTT. Residues: CASSYSESRTDTQYF.

The rearrangement uses TRBV7-9 and TRBJ1-1; tentative D call: TRBD1 (5 bases). The germline CDR1 and CDR2 sequences are SEHNR and FQNEAQ (reference sequence). The CDR3 length is 13 residues. Trimming pared 4 bases from V and 0 bases from J, leaving 6 bases between. CDR3 nucleotides: TGTGCCAGCAGCTCACAGGTGAACACTGAAGCTTTCTTT. Translating gives CASSSQVNTEAFF.

The chain carries TRBV9 and TRBJ1-2; 9 positions agree with TRBD1. V was pared by 0 bases and J by 0 bases, with 9 bases of the junction left unmatched. Germline V CDR1 and CDR2: SGDLS, YYNGEE. The CDR3 consists of 18 residues. As DNA, the CDR3 is TGTGCCAGCAGCGTAGGACAGGGACAGGGTCTAGCTAACTATGGCTACACCTTC. It translates to CASSVGQGQGLANYGYTF.

The CDR3 loop reads CASSLSPGGAETQYF. The CDR3 nucleotides read TGCGCCAGCAGCTTAAGTCCAGGGGGCGCGGAGACCCAGTACTTC. The V and J genes are TRBV5-1 and TRBJ2-5; 8 bases fit TRBD1. This CDR3 is built from 15 residues. Trimming took 2 bases from V and 5 from J; bases not matched to a gene: 8. Germline V gene sequence: CDR1 SGHRS, CDR2 YFSETQ.

CDR3 nucleotides: TGCGCCAGCAGCGGGGACAAGGACACCGGGGAGCTGTTTTTT. Its protein product is CASSGDKDTGELFF. J is TRBJ2-2 and V is TRBV5-1; a possible D gene is TRBD1 (6 bases). Between the trimmed V and J ends, which lost 4 bases and 3 bases, there was a span of 10 bases. The CDR3 has 14 amino acids. Germline assignment: CDR1 SGHRS and CDR2 YFSETQ.

The genes are TRBV6-6 and TRBJ1-4; 9 nucleotides align to TRBD1. The germline CDR1 and CDR2 sequences are MNHNY and SVGAGI (reference sequence). This CDR3 is 14 amino acids long. Trimming took 10 bases from V and 5 from J; bases not matched to a gene: 8. In DNA form, the CDR3 reads TGTGCCATCAGCGACAGGGGGGGAAATGAAAAACTGTTTTTT. Protein: CAISDRGGNEKLFF.

The chain has TRBV6-5 and TRBJ1-1; maybe TRBD1 (5 bases). The germline CDR1 and CDR2 sequences are MNHEY and SVGAGI. The CDR3 is made up of 15 amino acids. V shed 5 bases and J shed 7 bases, with 20 bases lying between them. CDR3 in amino acids: CASSPSGQGRSEAFF. The CDR3 DNA reads TGTGCCAGCAGTCCAAGCGGGCAGGGTCGGAGTGAAGCTTTCTTT.

This chain uses TRBV5-1 with TRBJ2-5; a possible D gene is TRBD2 (6 bases). CDR1 and CDR2 from the germline V gene are SGHRS and YFSETQ. The CDR3 has 12 amino acids. V shed 5 bases and J shed 5 bases, with 10 bases lying between them. In DNA form, the CDR3 reads TGCGCCAGCAGGGGCGGAGGGGAGACCCAGTACTTC. It translates to CASRGGGETQYF.

The genes are TRBV11-2 and TRBJ2-7, with D perhaps TRBD1 (6 bases). From germline, CDR1 is SGHAT and CDR2 FQNNGV. V lost 5 bases and J lost 2, with 19 bases in between. The CDR3 has 16 amino acids. The CDR3 nucleotides are TGTGCCAGCAGCCCGGCCCCCAGGGGCTTTGCCTACGAGCAGTACTTC. Its translation: CASSPAPRGFAYEQYF. The whole variable domain, filled in from reference TRBV11-2 and TRBJ2-7, reads EAGVAQSPRYKIIEKRQSVAFWCNPISGHATLYWYQQILGQGPKLLIQFQNNGVVDDSQLPKDRFSAERLKGVDSTLKIQPAKLEDSAVYLCASSPAPRGFAYEQYFGPGTRLTVT.

The V and J genes are TRBV5-3 and TRBJ2-7; 8 nucleotides align to TRBD1. TRBV5-3 is an open reading frame whose function is uncertain. This CDR3 contains 17 residues. V lost 1 base and J lost 3; bases outside the gene matches: 12. For the CDR3, the DNA is TGTGCCAGAAGCTTGTCGGACTCCGGGACAGGACTCTACGAGCAGTACTTC. Protein sequence: CARSLSDSGTGLYEQYF.

This clone was detected only a few times. The chain carries TRBV7-9 and TRBJ2-1, with no clear D. The V end was cut by 3 bases, the J end by 1 base, with 10 bases between. The germline V gene encodes CDR1 SEHNR and CDR2 FQNEAQ (reference sequence). The CDR3 covers 15 residues. The CDR3 bases are TGTGCCAGCAGCTTGGGCCACCCATCCTACAATGAGCAGTTCTTC. It yields the protein CASSLGHPSYNEQFF.

This chain uses TRBV7-9 with TRBJ1-1; no clear D. Germline loops: CDR1 SEHNR, CDR2 FQNEAQ (reference sequence). The CDR3 totals 13 residues. V shed 5 bases and J shed 0 bases, with 7 bases lying between them. For the CDR3, the DNA is TGTGCCAGCAGCCCCCCTATGAACACTGAAGCTTTCTTT. Translating gives CASSPPMNTEAFF. Full variable domain (outside the CDR3, taken from reference TRBV7-9 and TRBJ1-1): DTGVSQNPRHKITKRGQNVTFRCDPISEHNRLYWYRQTLGQGPEFLTYFQNEAQLEKSRLLSDRFSAERPKGSFSTLEIQRTEQGDSAMYLCASSPPMNTEAFFGQGTRLTVV.